This T cell receptor beta chain is from a study of metastatic and nonmetastatic thyroid tumors. Study-wide context: Malignant and benign thyroid patients had repertoires compared in peripheral blood and tumor or nodule tissue. Whole-study results and caveats: Reported TCR beta diversity, measured in blood and tumor, was significantly higher for malignant thyroid tumors than for benign nodules.

This clone has just a few counts. What it recognizes is unknown. No treatment of any kind had been given to any patient before thyroid surgery. Trimming took 1 base from V and 2 from J, leaving 12 bases between them. CDR1 is SGHDN and CDR2 is FVKESK in the germline V gene. The CDR3 is 16 amino acids. TCRdb ran MiXCR on the PCR reads. This table has fewer than 40,000 clones, around 25% appearing once. The sample consisted of blood. This TCR was recovered from a female donor with papillary thyroid cancer or a benign thyroid nodule (not recorded which). Some clones in this sample may be carry-over from other donors' samples. This chain joins TRBV14 and TRBJ1-3, with unresolved D. CDR3 region: CASSQGIANPGNTIYF. The CDR3 DNA is TGTGCCAGCAGCCAAGGCATAGCGAATCCTGGAAACACCATATATTTT.